This TCR beta chain was profiled in a study of blood T cell repertoires in COVID-19. Overall study context: Material from acute and convalescent COVID-19 was sourced from the United States, Italy and Spain. Sources were T cells, B-cell-depleted T cells, or PBMCs; the material itself was cDNA or gDNA.

The V segment lost 5 bases and the J segment 1 base; nucleotides outside the gene matches: 12. The CDR3 is 18 amino acids. The germline CDR1 and CDR2 sequences are SGHKS and YYEKEE (reference sequence). Source study methods: The assay estimated nucleated cells by amplifying reference gene primers. Clones were sequenced by immunoSEQ multiplex PCR, and TCRdb holds only the in-frame ones, with some missing. That table gives V, J and clone size, and the DNA gave D and trimming. The data show 25,000 to 30,000 clones, roughly 80% seen once. Sequencing was done on a sample of peripheral blood. The sequence came from a woman aged 60-70 years with acute or convalescent COVID-19. The chain uses TRBV5-5 and TRBJ2-5; 12 nucleotides align to TRBD1. Here the CDR3 reads CASSRGQGAFLPQETQYF. Here the CDR3 DNA reads TGTGCCAGCAGTCGGGGACAGGGGGCGTTTTTACCCCAAGAGACCCAGTACTTC. The entire variable domain, with the rest obtained from reference TRBV5-5 and TRBJ2-5, is as follows: DAGVTQSPTHLIKTRGQQVTLRCSPISGHKSVSWYQQVLGQGPQFIFQYYEKEERGRGNFPDRFSARQFPNYSSELNVNALLLGDSALYLCASSRGQGAFLPQETQYFGPGTRLLVL.